A single sample is the source of the 3 T cell receptor beta chains below, sequenced in a study of shared clonotypes between healthy human individuals. Libraries were prepared by immunoSEQ multiplex PCR; TCRdb keeps only in-frame clonotypes and omits some of them. This sample has about 2.3 million clones; 85% to 95% occur once, and the top ten carry about 0.36%. Source material: naive CD4+ T cells from PBMCs. This sample's subset: CD45RA+ positively selected. The origin of the receptors is a man between 18 and 29 years old in good health. Some clones in this sample may be carry-over from other donors' samples.

The V call is TRBV27, the J call TRBJ2-1, with D maybe TRBD2 (6 bases). The germline V gene has CDR1 MNHEY and CDR2 SMNVEV (reference sequence). Trimming pared 3 bases from V and 2 bases from J, leaving 26 bases between. The CDR3 contains 20 residues. The CDR3 loop is CASSLRGGTATIPPYNEQFF. CDR3 bases: TGTGCCAGCAGTTTGCGGGGCGGGACCGCAACCATACCCCCCTACAATGAGCAGTTCTTC.

The J gene is TRBJ2-2, the V gene TRBV18; D gene uncertain. The CDR3 loop spans 13 amino acids. The germline V gene encodes CDR1 KGHSH and CDR2 LQKENI. The V end lost 10 bases, the J end lost 6 bases, and 15 bases lay between the germline ends. The CDR3 reads CANPASVSGELFF. As DNA, the CDR3 is TGTGCCAATCCGGCAAGTGTCTCCGGGGAGCTGTTTTTT.

This sequence joins TRBV4-2 and TRBJ2-3; TRBD2 might be the D (5 bases). V lost 2 bases, J lost 4 bases, and 7 bases lay in between. The CDR3 contains 13 residues. Germline V gene data show CDR1 as LGHNA and CDR2 as YNFKEQ. The CDR3 DNA follows: TGTGCCAGCAGCCAAAGAGCGGCAGATACGCAGTATTTT. Its translation is CASSQRAADTQYF.